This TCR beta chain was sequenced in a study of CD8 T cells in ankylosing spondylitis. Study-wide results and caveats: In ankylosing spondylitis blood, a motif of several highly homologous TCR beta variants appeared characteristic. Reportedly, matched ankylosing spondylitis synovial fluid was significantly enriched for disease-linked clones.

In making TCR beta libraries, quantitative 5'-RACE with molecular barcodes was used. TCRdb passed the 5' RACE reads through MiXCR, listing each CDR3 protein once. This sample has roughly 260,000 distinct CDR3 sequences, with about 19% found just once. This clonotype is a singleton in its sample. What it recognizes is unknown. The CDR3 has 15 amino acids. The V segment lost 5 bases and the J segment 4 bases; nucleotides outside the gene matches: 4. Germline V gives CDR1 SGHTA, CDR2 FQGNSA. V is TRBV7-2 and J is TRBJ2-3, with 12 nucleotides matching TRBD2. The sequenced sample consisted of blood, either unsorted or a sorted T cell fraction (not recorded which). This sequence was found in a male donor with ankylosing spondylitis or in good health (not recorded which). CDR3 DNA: TGTGCCAGCAGCCCCACTAGCGGGAGGTCAGATACGCAGTATTTT. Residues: CASSPTSGRSDTQYF.